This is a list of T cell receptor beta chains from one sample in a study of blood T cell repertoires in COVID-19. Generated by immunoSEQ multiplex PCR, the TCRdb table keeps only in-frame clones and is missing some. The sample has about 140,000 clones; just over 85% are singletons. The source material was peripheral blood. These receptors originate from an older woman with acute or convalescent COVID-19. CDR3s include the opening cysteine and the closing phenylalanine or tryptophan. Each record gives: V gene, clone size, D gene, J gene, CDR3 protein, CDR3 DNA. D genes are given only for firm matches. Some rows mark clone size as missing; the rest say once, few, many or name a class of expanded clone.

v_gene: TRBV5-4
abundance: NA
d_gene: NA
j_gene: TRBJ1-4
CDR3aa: CASRGTQNEKLFF
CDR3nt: TGTGCCAGCCGCGGGACTCAGAATGAAAAACTGTTTTTT

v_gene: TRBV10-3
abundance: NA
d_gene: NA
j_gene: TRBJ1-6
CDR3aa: CAVMSSYNSPLHF
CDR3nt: TGTGCGGTGATGAGCTCCTATAATTCACCCCTCCACTTT

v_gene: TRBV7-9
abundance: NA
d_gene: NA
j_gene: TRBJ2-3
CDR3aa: CASSLAGAGDTQYF
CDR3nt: TGTGCCAGCAGCTTAGCGGGGGCTGGGGATACGCAGTATTTT

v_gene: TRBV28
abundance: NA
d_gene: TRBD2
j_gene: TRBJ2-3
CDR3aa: CASSSGREDVDTQYF
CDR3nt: TGTGCCAGCAGTTCCGGACGGGAGGACGTGGATACGCAGTATTTT

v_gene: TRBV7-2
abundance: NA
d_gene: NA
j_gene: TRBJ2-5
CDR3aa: CASSLNQGSQETQYF
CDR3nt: TGTGCCAGCAGCTTAAATCAGGGATCCCAAGAGACCCAGTACTTC

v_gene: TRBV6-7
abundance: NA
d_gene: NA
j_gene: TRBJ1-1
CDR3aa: CASSYSSQRNTEAFF
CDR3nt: TGTGCCAGCAGTTACTCGAGTCAGCGGAACACTGAAGCTTTCTTT

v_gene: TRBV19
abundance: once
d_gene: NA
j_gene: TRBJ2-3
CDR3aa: CASSPSRDFTFGTDTQYF
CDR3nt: TGTGCCAGTAGTCCTTCACGAGACTTTACGTTTGGCACAGATACGCAGTATTTT

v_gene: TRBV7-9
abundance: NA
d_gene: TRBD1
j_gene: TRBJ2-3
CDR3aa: CASSPTGTGFTYTQYF
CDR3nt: TGTGCCAGCAGCCCTACCGGGACAGGGTTCACCTATACGCAGTATTTT

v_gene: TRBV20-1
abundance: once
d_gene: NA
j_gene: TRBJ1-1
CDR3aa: CSASVGGNTEAFF
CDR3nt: TGCAGTGCTAGTGTCGGGGGGAACACTGAAGCTTTCTTT

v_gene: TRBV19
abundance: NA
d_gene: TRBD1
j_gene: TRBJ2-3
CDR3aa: CASSIEGAMGTDTQYF
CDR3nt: TGTGCCAGTAGTATCGAGGGGGCCATGGGCACAGATACGCAGTATTTT

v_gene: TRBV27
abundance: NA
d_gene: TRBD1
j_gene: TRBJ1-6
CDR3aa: CASSTQSGGNSPLHF
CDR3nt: TGTGCCAGCAGTACCCAATCAGGGGGTAATTCACCCCTCCACTTT

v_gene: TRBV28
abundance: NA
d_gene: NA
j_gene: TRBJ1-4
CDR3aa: CASSFNQGSEKLFF
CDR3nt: TGTGCCAGCAGTTTTAACCAGGGGAGTGAAAAACTGTTTTTT

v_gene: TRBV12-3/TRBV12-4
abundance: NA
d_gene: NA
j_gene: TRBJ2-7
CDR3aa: CASSLFIEKQYF
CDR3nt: TGTGCCAGCAGTTTATTTATAGAAAAGCAGTACTTC

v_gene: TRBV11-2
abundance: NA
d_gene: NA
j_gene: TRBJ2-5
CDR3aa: CASSSNPGQETQYF
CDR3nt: TGTGCCAGCAGCTCCAATCCGGGGCAAGAGACCCAGTACTTC

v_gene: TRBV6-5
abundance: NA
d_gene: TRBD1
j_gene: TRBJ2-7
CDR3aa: CASKRTGAYEQYF
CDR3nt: TGTGCCAGCAAAAGGACAGGGGCCTACGAGCAGTACTTC

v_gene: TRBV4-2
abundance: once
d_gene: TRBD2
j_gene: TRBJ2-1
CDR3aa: CASSQEGRLAGKEQFF
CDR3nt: TGTGCCAGCAGCCAAGAAGGTCGACTAGCGGGAAAAGAGCAGTTCTTC

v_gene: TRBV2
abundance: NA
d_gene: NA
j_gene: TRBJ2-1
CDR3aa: CASRREFGSYNEQFF
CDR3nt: TGTGCCAGCAGAAGAGAATTTGGCTCCTACAATGAGCAGTTCTTC

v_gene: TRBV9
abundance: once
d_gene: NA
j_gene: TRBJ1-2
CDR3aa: CASSVALAPYGYTF
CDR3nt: TGTGCCAGCAGCGTAGCTCTGGCACCCTATGGCTACACCTTC

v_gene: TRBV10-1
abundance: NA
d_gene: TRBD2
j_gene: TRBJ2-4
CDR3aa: CASRLQRGGTKNIQYF
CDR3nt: TGCGCCTCCCGACTCCAGCGGGGGGGCACCAAAAACATTCAGTACTTC

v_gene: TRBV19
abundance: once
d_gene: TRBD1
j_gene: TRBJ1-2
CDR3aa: CASNLDREHGYTF
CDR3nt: TGTGCCAGTAATCTGGACAGGGAACATGGCTACACCTTC

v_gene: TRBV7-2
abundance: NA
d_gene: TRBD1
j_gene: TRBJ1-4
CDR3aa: CASSSGQGGEKLFF
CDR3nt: TGTGCCAGCAGCTCGGGACAGGGAGGGGAAAAACTGTTTTTT

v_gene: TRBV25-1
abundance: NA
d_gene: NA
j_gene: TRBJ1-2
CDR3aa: CASSAPGTPYGYTF
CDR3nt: TGTGCCAGCAGTGCCCCCGGGACACCCTATGGCTACACCTTC

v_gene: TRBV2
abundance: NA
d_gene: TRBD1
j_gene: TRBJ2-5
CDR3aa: CASITLPGQWQETQYF
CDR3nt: TGTGCCAGCATTACGTTGCCGGGACAGTGGCAAGAGACCCAGTACTTC

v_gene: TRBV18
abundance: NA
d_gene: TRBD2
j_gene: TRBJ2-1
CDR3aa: CASSGSRTPGTSGASSYNEQFF
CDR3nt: TGTGCCAGCTCAGGAAGCCGGACCCCCGGGACTAGCGGGGCGAGCTCCTACAATGAGCAGTTCTTC

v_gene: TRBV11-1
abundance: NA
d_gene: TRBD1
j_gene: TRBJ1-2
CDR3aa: CASSFDRGHGYTF
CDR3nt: TGTGCCAGCAGCTTTGACAGGGGACATGGCTACACCTTC

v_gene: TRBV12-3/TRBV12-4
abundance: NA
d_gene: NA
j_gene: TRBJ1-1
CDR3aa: CASKVQLNTEAFF
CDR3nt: TGTGCCAGCAAAGTCCAACTTAACACTGAAGCTTTCTTT

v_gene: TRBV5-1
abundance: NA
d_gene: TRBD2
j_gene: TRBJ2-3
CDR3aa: CASSLGGGGPDTQYF
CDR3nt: TGCGCCAGCAGCTTAGGCGGGGGGGGCCCCGATACGCAGTATTTT

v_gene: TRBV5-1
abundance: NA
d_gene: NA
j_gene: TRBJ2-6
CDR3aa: CASSLVPGDGANVLTF
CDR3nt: TGCGCCAGCAGCTTGGTCCCAGGGGACGGGGCCAACGTCCTGACTTTC

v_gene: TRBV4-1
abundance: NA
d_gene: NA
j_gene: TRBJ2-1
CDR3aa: CASSQAGGRVNEQFF
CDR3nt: TGCGCCAGCAGCCAAGCCGGGGGACGTGTGAATGAGCAGTTCTTC

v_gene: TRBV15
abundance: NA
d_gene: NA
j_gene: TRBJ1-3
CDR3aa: CATSRDPTRAGNTIYF
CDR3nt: TGTGCCACCAGCAGAGATCCTACCAGGGCAGGAAACACCATATATTTT

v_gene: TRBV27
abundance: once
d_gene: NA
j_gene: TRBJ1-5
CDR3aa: CASRFGGSSNQPQHF
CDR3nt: TGTGCCAGCAGATTCGGCGGATCAAGCAATCAGCCCCAGCATTTT

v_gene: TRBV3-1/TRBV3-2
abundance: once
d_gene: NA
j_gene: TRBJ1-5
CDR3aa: CASSQDISQPQHF
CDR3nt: TGTGCCAGCAGCCAAGATATCAGTCAGCCCCAGCATTTT

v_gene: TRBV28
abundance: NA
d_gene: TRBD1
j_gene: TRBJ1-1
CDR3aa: CASETGEITEAFF
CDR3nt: TGTGCCAGCGAGACAGGGGAGATCACTGAAGCTTTCTTT

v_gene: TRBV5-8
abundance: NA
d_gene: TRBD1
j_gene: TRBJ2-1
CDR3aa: CASSLGQGVYNEQFF
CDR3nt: TGTGCCAGCAGCTTGGGGCAGGGGGTTTACAATGAGCAGTTCTTC

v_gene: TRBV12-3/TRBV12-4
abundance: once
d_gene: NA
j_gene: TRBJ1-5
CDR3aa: CASRKSAGPQHF
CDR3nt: TGTGCCAGCAGGAAAAGCGCGGGGCCCCAGCATTTT

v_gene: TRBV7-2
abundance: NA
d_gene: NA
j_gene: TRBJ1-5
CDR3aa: CASSKGTLYSNQPQHF
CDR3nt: TGTGCCAGCAGCAAAGGGACACTTTATAGCAATCAGCCCCAGCATTTT

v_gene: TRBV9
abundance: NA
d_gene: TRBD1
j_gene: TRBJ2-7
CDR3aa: CASSVGGTGFYEQYF
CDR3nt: TGTGCCAGCAGCGTAGGGGGGACAGGGTTCTACGAGCAGTACTTC

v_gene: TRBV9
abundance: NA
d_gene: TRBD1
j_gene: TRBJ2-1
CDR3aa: CASSVGTGGNEQFF
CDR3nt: TGTGCCAGCAGCGTTGGGACAGGGGGCAATGAGCAGTTCTTC

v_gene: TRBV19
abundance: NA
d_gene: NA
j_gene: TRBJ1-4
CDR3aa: CASRETWGGKLFF
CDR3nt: TGTGCCAGTAGGGAAACATGGGGCGGAAAACTGTTTTTT

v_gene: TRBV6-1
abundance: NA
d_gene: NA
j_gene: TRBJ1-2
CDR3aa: CASSEVRGNYGYTF
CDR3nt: TGTGCCAGCAGTGAAGTCAGGGGCAACTATGGCTACACCTTC

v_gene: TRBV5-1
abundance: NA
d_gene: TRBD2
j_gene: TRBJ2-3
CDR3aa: CASSNGLAGASDTQYF
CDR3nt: TGCGCCAGCAGCAACGGACTAGCGGGGGCCTCAGATACGCAGTATTTT

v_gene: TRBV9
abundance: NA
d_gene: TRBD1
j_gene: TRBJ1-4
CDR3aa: CASSGLGTGREKLFF
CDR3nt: TGTGCCAGCAGCGGTCTCGGGACAGGGAGGGAAAAACTGTTTTTT